The next 10 T cell receptor beta chains were all read from a single sample in a study of blood T cell repertoires in COVID-19. The repertoire was sequenced with immunoSEQ multiplex PCR; TCRdb's copy has only in-frame clones and lacks some. The table shows fewer than 450,000 clones, with around 90% occurring only once. The sequenced material came from PBMCs or T cells enriched from blood (not recorded which). These receptors were collected from a man aged 18-30 years who had recovered from COVID-19.

This clone has a single count. The chain couples TRBV7-6 to TRBJ2-1, with 7 nucleotides matching TRBD2. Trimming at V came to 8 bases and at J to 9 bases, leaving 19 bases not matched to a gene. The CDR3 consists of 16 residues. Germline CDR1 and CDR2: SGHVS and FNYEAQ. The CDR3 nucleotides read TGTGCCAGCGGGCCCAGAAGTGGCGGGAGATTTAGTGAGCAGTTCTTC. It codes for CASGPRSGGRFSEQFF.

The rearrangement joins TRBV11-1 to TRBJ2-2, with a weak D call TRBD2 (6 bases). Germline V gene data show CDR1 as SGHAT and CDR2 as FQDESV (reference sequence). The CDR3 covers 14 residues. Trimming left V 5 bases short and J 3 bases short, with 10 bases between. As DNA, the CDR3 is TGTGCCAGCAGCGCGGGACTCGACACCGGGGAGCTGTTTTTT. As protein: CASSAGLDTGELFF.

The gene calls are TRBV6-5 and TRBJ1-2; D is unresolved. The CDR3 runs 13 residues. Germline V gene lookup returns CDR1 MNHEY and CDR2 SVGAGI. V lost 5 bases and J 2 bases, leaving 9 bases between the germline ends. CDR3 bases: TGTGCCAGCAGTAGGGAGCTGAACTATGGCTACACCTTC. Protein sequence: CASSRELNYGYTF.

J is TRBJ1-4 and V is TRBV7-2; 9 bases are shared with TRBD1. This CDR3 spans 15 amino acids. The germline CDR1 and CDR2 sequences are SGHTA and FQGNSA. Germline trimming cut 5 bases from V and 7 bases from J; bases unmatched to any gene: 8. This CDR3 is CASSRNTGGGEKLFF. CDR3 bases: TGTGCCAGCAGCCGCAATACAGGGGGCGGTGAAAAACTGTTTTTT. The full variable domain, its missing parts supplied by reference TRBV7-2 and TRBJ1-4, is GAGVSQSPSNKVTEKGKDVELRCDPISGHTALYWYRQSLGQGLEFLIYFQGNSAPDKSGLPSDRFSAERTGGSVSTLTIQRTQQEDSAVYLCASSRNTGGGEKLFFGSGTQLSVL.

This chain uses TRBV7-9 with TRBJ2-3, with 13 bases aligning to TRBD2. Germline V gene lookup returns CDR1 SEHNR and CDR2 FQNEAQ (reference sequence). This CDR3 region has 18 residues. Trimming at V came to 5 bases and at J to 10 bases, leaving 18 bases not matched to a gene. In nucleotides, the CDR3 is TGTGCCAGCAGCCCCTGGACTAGCGGGGGACCCCAAGGCGGCGCGCAGTATTTT. Translation: CASSPWTSGGPQGGAQYF.

This chain links TRBV28 with TRBJ1-1; no firm D call. This CDR3 spans 14 amino acids. Trimming cost V 11 bases and J 1 base, with 17 bases left between them. Germline CDR1 MDHEN, CDR2 SYDVKM. As DNA, the CDR3 is TGTGCCTCGCGCGGGTCTCCACGGAACACTGAAGCTTTCTTT. It translates to CASRGSPRNTEAFF.

The rearrangement uses TRBV28 and TRBJ2-7, with D perhaps TRBD1 (5 bases). V lost 5 bases and J lost 2, with 13 bases in between. The CDR3 covers 14 residues. CDR1 is MDHEN and CDR2 is SYDVKM in the germline V gene. The CDR3 DNA sequence: TGTGCCAGCAGTCTCAACAGGCCACCCTACGAGCAGTACTTC. As protein: CASSLNRPPYEQYF.

The chain recombines TRBV9 with TRBJ1-2; D perhaps matches TRBD1 (5 bases). This CDR3 has 14 residues. Germline loops: CDR1 SGDLS, CDR2 YYNGEE. The V and J ends lost 1 base and 8 bases respectively, with 15 bases between them. The CDR3 bases are TGTGCCAGCAGCGTACAGGGCAGCCGGAACGGCTACACCTTC. Translating gives CASSVQGSRNGYTF.

The genes are TRBV6-5 and TRBJ1-5; 8 nucleotides line up with TRBD1. The CDR3 is 13 residues long. The ends lost 8 bases at V and 6 bases at J; junction bases unmatched: 6. Germline CDR1 and CDR2: MNHEY and SVGAGI. CDR3 in amino acids: CASSGQGGQPQHF. As DNA, the CDR3 is TGTGCCAGCTCAGGACAGGGTGGTCAGCCCCAGCATTTT.

The chain is built from TRBV27 and TRBJ1-6; D is unresolved. Deletions cut 6 bases from V and 4 bases from J, with 19 bases between. This CDR3 region has 17 residues. Germline V gives CDR1 MNHEY, CDR2 SMNVEV (reference sequence). The CDR3 sequence: CASSPRIAETYNSPLHF. DNA of the CDR3: TGTGCCAGCAGCCCAAGGATAGCGGAGACTTATAATTCACCCCTCCACTTT.